Shown below are 24 T cell receptor beta chains from a single sample sequenced in a study of shared clonotypes between healthy human individuals. The table came from immunoSEQ multiplex PCR; TCRdb's copy has only in-frame clones and leaves some out. The data contain 2 million to 2.5 million clones, under 95% of them singletons. The sequencing sample was made of naive CD4+ T cells from PBMCs. Subset noted: CD45RA+ positively selected. The origin of the receptors is a man in his late teens or twenties in good health. Some clones in this sample may be carry-over from other donors' samples.

The V and J genes are TRBV5-6 and TRBJ2-5, with D possibly matching TRBD1 (6 bases). The CDR3 extends over 14 amino acids. The V end lost 1 base, the J end lost 5 bases, and 12 bases lay between the germline ends. Germline V gene lookup returns CDR1 SGHDT and CDR2 YYEEEE. The CDR3 reads CASSLLGRGETQYF. The CDR3 nucleotides read TGTGCCAGCAGCTTGCTGGGAAGGGGGGAGACCCAGTACTTC.

The rearrangement links TRBV5-8 to TRBJ2-7, with D tentatively TRBD1 (6 bases). Trimming took off 0 bases at V and 5 bases at J, with 18 bases between the two ends. CDR1 is SGHTS, CDR2 YDEGEE, per germline. This CDR3 contains 16 residues. The CDR3 coding sequence is TGTGCCAGCAGCTTGGGTTGGGGCAGGGGAGTAAACGAGCAGTACTTC. It encodes CASSLGWGRGVNEQYF.

The chain has TRBV28 and TRBJ1-1; weak D call: TRBD1 (6 bases). V shed 4 bases and J shed 1 base, with 10 bases lying between them. Germline CDR1 is MDHEN and CDR2 is SYDVKM. This CDR3 comprises 14 residues. The CDR3 region is CASSWGRQNTEAFF. CDR3 sequence (DNA): TGTGCCAGCAGTTGGGGGCGCCAGAACACTGAAGCTTTCTTT.

The CDR3 region has the DNA TGTGCCAGCAGTCCGGGACAGGGGTGGACTGAAGCTTTCTTT. The encoded protein is CASSPGQGWTEAFF. The chain carries TRBV7-3 and TRBJ1-1; 10 positions agree with TRBD1. Unmatched junction bases numbered 6, after V lost 6 bases and J lost 5 bases. Germline V gene sequence: CDR1 SGHTA, CDR2 FQGTGA. This CDR3 region has 14 residues.

J is TRBJ2-3 and V is TRBV18, with 12 bases matching TRBD2. Germline V gene sequence: CDR1 KGHSH, CDR2 LQKENI. With V trimmed by 5 bases and J by 2 bases, 5 bases remained unmatched. The CDR3 is 16 residues long. CDR3: CASSAGLAGTTDTQYF. In DNA form, the CDR3 reads TGTGCCAGCTCAGCCGGACTAGCGGGGACCACAGATACGCAGTATTTT. Looking up the rest from reference TRBV18 and TRBJ2-3 gives the full variable domain: NAGVMQNPRHLVRRRGQEARLRCSPMKGHSHVYWYRQLPEEGLKFMVYLQKENIIDESGMPKERFSAEFPKEGPSILRIQQVVRGDSAAYFCASSAGLAGTTDTQYFGPGTRLTVL.

The chain uses TRBV19 and TRBJ1-5; a possible D gene is TRBD1 (6 bases). There are 15 residues in the CDR3. V was clipped by 9 bases and J by 6 bases, with 21 bases between them. Germline loops: CDR1 LNHDA, CDR2 SQIVND (reference sequence). For the CDR3, the DNA is TGTGCCAGCAACCCCTGGGGGCGCTGGGGTCAGCCCCAGCATTTT. Protein: CASNPWGRWGQPQHF.

V and J are TRBV28 and TRBJ1-5, with 9 bases that match TRBD1. The CDR3 has 18 residues. The ends lost 5 bases at V and 5 bases at J; junction bases unmatched: 16. Germline V gives CDR1 MDHEN, CDR2 SYDVKM. For the CDR3, the DNA is TGTGCCAGCAGTGCCGCGTTCAACAGGGGGCGGCTGGATCAGCCCCAGCATTTT. It codes for CASSAAFNRGRLDQPQHF.

This chain links TRBV7-8 with TRBJ1-1; D possibly corresponds to TRBD1 (5 bases). V was cut by 6 bases and J by 0 bases, with 11 bases left in between. Germline V CDR1 and CDR2: SGHVS, FQNEAQ. The CDR3 consists of 14 residues. CDR3 residues: CASSLQALNTEAFF. CDR3 coding DNA: TGTGCCAGCAGTCTACAGGCTTTGAACACTGAAGCTTTCTTT.

J is TRBJ1-2 and V is TRBV28; D is unclear. Germline CDR1 reads MDHEN; CDR2 reads SYDVKM. V was shortened by 6 bases and J by 4 bases, with 21 bases between the two germline ends. The CDR3 sequence is 16 residues long. The CDR3 sequence is CASSTPGGVRSYGYTF. The CDR3 DNA reads TGTGCCAGCAGCACACCGGGTGGGGTTAGGAGCTATGGCTACACCTTC.

The chain links TRBV6-5 to TRBJ2-7; D gene ambiguous. This CDR3 is built from 13 residues. Trimming cost V 5 bases and J 7 bases, with 15 bases left between them. Looked up from germline, CDR1 is MNHEY and CDR2 is SVGAGI. CDR3 region: CASSPPGPPEQYF. The DNA for the CDR3 is TGTGCCAGCAGTCCACCCGGACCGCCAGAGCAGTACTTC.

This chain uses TRBV2 with TRBJ1-1; 7 nucleotides match TRBD1. The V segment lost 8 bases and the J segment 11 bases; nucleotides outside the gene matches: 14. The V gene's germline CDR1 is SNHLY and CDR2 FYNNEI. The CDR3 runs 13 residues. The CDR3 is CASGGGGRLGAFF. In DNA form, the CDR3 reads TGTGCCAGCGGAGGAGGGGGCCGATTGGGGGCTTTCTTT.

The chain is built from TRBV4-1 and TRBJ1-2; 7 bases agree with TRBD1. There are 18 residues in the CDR3. Looked up from germline, CDR1 is MGHRA and CDR2 is YSYEKL. Germline trimming cut 4 bases from V and 2 bases from J; bases unmatched to any gene: 16. CDR3 nucleotides: TGCGCCAGCAGCCCAGGAGGACCACAGGGGACAATCAACTATGGCTACACCTTC. This sequence encodes CASSPGGPQGTINYGYTF.

This chain connects TRBV27 to TRBJ1-2, with a possible D match to TRBD1 (5 bases). Germline assignment: CDR1 MNHEY and CDR2 SMNVEV (reference sequence). Trimming stripped 2 bases from V and 4 bases from J, with 20 bases between. The CDR3 has 17 residues. The CDR3 DNA follows: TGTGCCAGCAGTTTACTTGTTGGTCCGGGACGGACCTATGGCTACACCTTC. This gives the protein CASSLLVGPGRTYGYTF.

V gene TRBV5-1 combines with J gene TRBJ2-5; TRBD2 might be the D (5 bases). The V and J ends lost 0 bases and 7 bases respectively, with 13 bases between them. CDR3 length: 14 amino acids. Germline CDR1 reads SGHRS; CDR2 reads YFSETQ. CDR3 in amino acids: CASSLGENTRTQYF. In DNA, the CDR3 is TGCGCCAGCAGCTTGGGGGAGAACACTCGGACCCAGTACTTC.

This chain uses TRBV5-4 with TRBJ2-7; 7 nucleotides agree with TRBD2. Germline CDR1 SGHNT, CDR2 YYREEE (reference sequence). J lost 6 bases, V lost 3 bases, and 6 bases had no gene match. The CDR3 spans 13 residues. CDR3 nucleotides: TGTGCCAGCAGCTCCCCAAGACTAGCCGAGCAGTACTTC. This translates into CASSSPRLAEQYF.

The chain carries TRBV7-9 and TRBJ2-7, with 13 bases that match TRBD2. The trim removed 5 bases at V and 4 bases at J, leaving 8 bases unmatched. In germline, CDR1 is SEHNR, CDR2 FQNEAQ (reference sequence). This CDR3 has 16 residues. The CDR3 reads CASSPWTSGGVYEQYF. CDR3 in DNA: TGTGCCAGCAGCCCCTGGACTAGCGGGGGAGTATACGAGCAGTACTTC.

The rearrangement links TRBV5-8 to TRBJ2-1, with 15 nucleotides matching TRBD2. CDR1 and CDR2 (germline): SGHTS, YDEGEE. V was pared by 4 bases and J by 7 bases, with 9 bases of the junction left unmatched. There are 17 residues in the CDR3. The CDR3 region is CASSRTSGRGGRNEQFF. The CDR3 nucleotides read TGTGCCAGCAGCCGGACTAGCGGGAGGGGGGGCAGGAATGAGCAGTTCTTC.

The chain has TRBV27 and TRBJ2-1; 8 positions agree with TRBD2. CDR1 MNHEY and CDR2 SMNVEV come from the germline V gene (reference sequence). With V trimmed by 5 bases and J by 7 bases, 16 bases remained unmatched. The CDR3 is made up of 17 amino acids. The CDR3 protein is CASSPLSVAGTGNEQFF. The CDR3, as DNA: TGTGCCAGCAGTCCCCTTTCTGTAGCGGGGACCGGGAATGAGCAGTTCTTC.

This chain links TRBV18 with TRBJ2-7, with 12 nucleotides matching TRBD2. The germline gives CDR1 KGHSH, CDR2 LQKENI. This CDR3 is 14 amino acids long. Germline trimming cut 5 bases from V and 3 bases from J; bases unmatched to any gene: 2. CDR3 sequence reads: CASSGGLAGYEQYF. As DNA, the CDR3 is TGTGCCAGCTCAGGGGGACTAGCGGGCTACGAGCAGTACTTC.

The V and J genes are TRBV19 and TRBJ1-5, with D possibly TRBD1 on 5 matching bases. Trimming took off 3 bases at V and 6 bases at J, with 12 bases between the two ends. Per germline, CDR1 LNHDA and CDR2 SQIVND (reference sequence). The CDR3 loop spans 14 amino acids. The CDR3 region has the DNA TGTGCCAGTAGTATTTCCAGGGAGCCTCAGCCCCAGCATTTT. Protein product: CASSISREPQPQHF.

The genes are TRBV11-2 and TRBJ2-5; 12 nucleotides match TRBD1. Germline V lookup: CDR1 SGHAT, CDR2 FQNNGV. Germline trimming cut 6 bases from V and 9 bases from J; bases unmatched to any gene: 8. The length of the CDR3 is 14 residues. The DNA of the CDR3 is TGTGCCAGCAGTTTCCGGGACAGGGGGCTCCCCCAGTACTTC. This gives the protein CASSFRDRGLPQYF.

The V call is TRBV5-1, the J call TRBJ1-1; the D is unclear. The CDR3 length is 13 residues. V was trimmed by 5 bases and J by 0 bases, leaving 8 bases between them. CDR1 and CDR2 (germline): SGHRS, YFSETQ. As DNA, the CDR3 is TGCGCCAGCAGTACCTACCTGAACACTGAAGCTTTCTTT. It yields the protein CASSTYLNTEAFF.

The gene calls are TRBV19 and TRBJ2-2; 7 bases align to TRBD1. With 5 bases clipped from V and 1 base from J, the junction kept 4 bases outside the gene matches. CDR3 length equals 15 residues. Germline CDR1 reads LNHDA; CDR2 reads SQIVND (reference sequence). CDR3 protein: CASSPGQLNTGELFF. The CDR3 nucleotides are TGTGCCAGTAGTCCGGGACAGCTGAACACCGGGGAGCTGTTTTTT.

The J gene is TRBJ2-3, the V gene TRBV7-2, with D possibly being TRBD1 (6 bases). Between the trimmed V and J ends, which lost 4 bases and 5 bases, there was a span of 19 bases. Per the germline V gene, CDR1 is SGHTA and CDR2 is FQGNSA. This CDR3 is built from 16 residues. The CDR3 nucleotides are TGTGCCAGCAGCTCCCCTGTAGCAGGGGTGAAAGATACGCAGTATTTT. Protein sequence: CASSSPVAGVKDTQYF.